This T cell receptor beta chain was observed in a study of response to subunit inactivated influenza vaccine. Study findings and constraints: The authors put forward the suggestion that each seasonal influenza vaccination may bring in only a limited number of new T cells.

Each CDR3 protein gets one entry after TCRdb re-called the RT-PCR reads with MiXCR. The profile shows roughly 500,000 distinct CDR3 sequences, roughly 23% of them singletons. Germline V gives CDR1 SGHNT, CDR2 YYREEE (reference sequence). The germline V and J ends were trimmed by 1 base and 8 bases, with 19 bases remaining between them. CDR3 size: 16 residues. A note on this clonotype: Its target is not known.

The rearrangement uses TRBV5-4 and TRBJ2-1; no clear D gene. The TCR comes from a man aged 50 to 59 who received an inactivated influenza vaccine. The material sequenced was CD4+ T cells sorted from PBMCs, taken roughly 5 days after vaccination. In DNA, the CDR3 is TGTGCCAGCAGCTTGAAGACCTACCTGCCGATCGATGAGCAGTTCTTC. Protein: CASSLKTYLPIDEQFF.